These 5 T cell receptor beta chains share one sample of origin, sequenced in a study of blood T cell repertoires in COVID-19. TCRdb's table, derived via immunoSEQ multiplex PCR, lists solely in-frame clones and lacks some. The data show approximately 130,000 clones, with 65% to 90% seen just once and about 8% held by the top ten. What was sequenced was peripheral blood. These receptors were collected from a woman aged 55-69 years with active or convalescent COVID-19.

The V call is TRBV5-6, the J call TRBJ2-1; the D is unclear. V lost 4 bases and J lost 9, with 14 bases in between. CDR3 size: 13 residues. Per germline, CDR1 SGHDT and CDR2 YYEEEE. CDR3 sequence reads: CASSLDLQFEQFF. Written as DNA, the CDR3 is TGTGCCAGCAGCCTAGACCTACAATTTGAGCAGTTCTTC.

The CDR3 loop reads CASSYTSGSSYEQYF. The CDR3 bases are TGTGCCAGCAGTTACACTAGCGGGAGCTCCTACGAGCAGTACTTC. This chain uses TRBV6-5 with TRBJ2-7, with TRBD2 matching 11 bases. Germline assignment: CDR1 MNHEY and CDR2 SVGAGI. The CDR3 spans 15 residues. J was trimmed by 0 bases and V by 2 bases; bases with no gene match: 0.

This clone appeared a single time. The CDR3 coding sequence is TGCGCCAGCAGGGAAGCTGAGCGCGGGCGAAATGAGCAGTTCTTC. Its translation is CASREAERGRNEQFF. V is TRBV10-2 and J is TRBJ2-1, with TRBD2 as a possible D gene (5 bases). Germline V gene data show CDR1 as WSHSY and CDR2 as SAAADI. The V end was cut by 6 bases, the J end by 7 bases, with 19 bases between. There are 15 residues in the CDR3.

The chain is built from TRBV24-1 and TRBJ1-4, with TRBD1 matching over 9 bases. The J segment lost 8 bases and the V segment lost 4 bases, leaving 4 bases of the junction unmatched. The CDR3 runs to 14 residues. Germline-derived CDR1 and CDR2 are KGHDR and SFDVKD. This CDR3 is CATSDRGTGEKLFF. CDR3 DNA: TGTGCCACCAGTGACCGGGGGACAGGGGAAAAACTGTTTTTT.

The chain has TRBV29-1 and TRBJ2-7; D perhaps matches TRBD1 (5 bases). Looked up from germline, CDR1 is SQVTM and CDR2 is ANQGSEA. The CDR3 is 15 residues long. Trimming removed 5 bases from V and 0 bases from J, with 17 bases in between. CDR3 bases: TGCAGCGTTCACCTCATCAGGGCGTTCTCCTACGAGCAGTACTTC. Translated: CSVHLIRAFSYEQYF.